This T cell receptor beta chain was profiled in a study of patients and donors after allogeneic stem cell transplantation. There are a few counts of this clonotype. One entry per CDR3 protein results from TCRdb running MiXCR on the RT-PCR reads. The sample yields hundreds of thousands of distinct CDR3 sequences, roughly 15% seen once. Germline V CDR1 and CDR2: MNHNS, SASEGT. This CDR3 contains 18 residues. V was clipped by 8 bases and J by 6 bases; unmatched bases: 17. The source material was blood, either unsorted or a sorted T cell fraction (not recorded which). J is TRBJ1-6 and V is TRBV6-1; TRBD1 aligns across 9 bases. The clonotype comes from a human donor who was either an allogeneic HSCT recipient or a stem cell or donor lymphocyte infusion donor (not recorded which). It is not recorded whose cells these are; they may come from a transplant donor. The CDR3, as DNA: TGTGCCAGCCGGATTTTCCCCGGGACAGGGAGGAGTAATTCACCCCTCCACTTT. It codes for CASRIFPGTGRSNSPLHF.